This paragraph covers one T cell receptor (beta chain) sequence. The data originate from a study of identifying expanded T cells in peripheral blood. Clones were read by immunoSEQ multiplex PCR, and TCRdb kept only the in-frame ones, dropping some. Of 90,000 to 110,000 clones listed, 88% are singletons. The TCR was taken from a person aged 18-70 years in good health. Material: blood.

CDR3 residues: CASSPGHSRTEAFF. As DNA, the CDR3 is TGTGCCAGCTCACCGGGACATTCGAGAACTGAAGCTTTCTTT. The chain carries TRBV18 and TRBJ1-1; possibly TRBD1 for D (6 bases). This CDR3 has 14 residues. V was shortened by 3 bases and J by 5 bases, with 13 bases between the two germline ends. Germline V gene lookup returns CDR1 KGHSH and CDR2 LQKENI.